Included here is one T cell receptor (beta chain) sequence, with context. The germline gives CDR1 PRHDT, CDR2 FYEKMQ (reference sequence). V shed 6 bases, J shed 4 bases, and the junction held 7 bases outside the gene matches. This CDR3 contains 15 residues. The data are from a study of blood T cell repertoires in COVID-19. About the study: Samples taken during acute and convalescent COVID-19 were collected in the United States, Italy and Spain. Sources were T cells, B-cell-depleted T cells, or PBMCs; the material itself was cDNA or gDNA.

Original data processing: For nucleated cells, counts were estimated from reference gene primer amplification. This table comes from immunoSEQ multiplex PCR, and its TCRdb copy is limited to in-frame clones, with some not included. That table is the source of V, J and clone size, and D and trimming were worked out from the DNA. The top ten clones hold 2.5% to 3.5% of a sample with a few hundred thousand clones, about 90% of them seen once. The V call is TRBV13, the J call TRBJ2-3; 10 nucleotides line up with TRBD1. The specimen was PBMCs or T cells enriched from blood (not recorded which). The origin of this receptor is a young woman who had recovered from COVID-19. CDR3 region: CASSYDRGRADTQYF. DNA of the CDR3: TGTGCCAGCAGTTACGACAGGGGGCGTGCAGATACGCAGTATTTT. Using reference TRBV13 and TRBJ2-3 for the parts outside the CDR3, the full variable domain is AAGVIQSPRHLIKEKRETATLKCYPIPRHDTVYWYQQGPGQDPQFLISFYEKMQSDKGSIPDRFSAQQFSDYHSELNMSSLELGDSALYFCASSYDRGRADTQYFGPGTRLTVL.